A single sample is the source of the 21 T cell receptor beta chains below, sequenced in a study of cytomegalovirus exposure and HLA in healthy donors. 13 Jbeta primers and 60 Vbeta primers were used for the PCR. Profiling relied on immunoSEQ multiplex PCR, and the TCRdb table lists in-frame clones only, not all of them. The sample has some 130,000 clones, over 60% seen once. Material: PBMCs. The receptors shown here come from a male donor in good health and CMV-seropositive.

The chain employs TRBV6-1 and TRBJ2-7, with TRBD2 matching 11 bases. The CDR3 contains 18 residues. The germline V gene has CDR1 MNHNS and CDR2 SASEGT. V lost 2 bases and J lost 2; bases outside the gene matches: 11. In nucleotides, the CDR3 is TGTGCCAGCAGTGAATTAGGTTCCATAGCGGGAGGGCCCTACGAGCAGTACTTC. Residues: CASSELGSIAGGPYEQYF.

This chain links TRBV6-5 with TRBJ1-2, with D perhaps TRBD1 (5 bases). Germline CDR1 and CDR2: MNHEY and SVGAGI. The CDR3 contains 14 residues. V lost 6 bases, J lost 8 bases, and 19 bases lay in between. In DNA form, the CDR3 reads TGTGCCAGCAGCCAACAGACCTTATGGGGCGGCTACACCTTC. Its translation is CASSQQTLWGGYTF.

The chain combines TRBV6-6 with TRBJ1-3; D is undetermined. Trimming shortened V by 2 bases and J by 0 bases, and 8 bases separated the two germline ends. CDR1 is MNHNY, CDR2 SVGAGI, per germline (reference sequence). The CDR3 contains 15 residues. The CDR3 sequence is CASSYSHGSGNTIYF. DNA of the CDR3: TGTGCCAGCAGTTACAGCCATGGCTCTGGAAACACCATATATTTT.

The V gene is TRBV18, the J gene TRBJ2-5, with 7 bases fitting TRBD1. V lost 1 base to trimming and J lost 7 bases; unmatched junction nucleotides: 3. There are 13 residues in the CDR3. Germline values: CDR1 KGHSH, CDR2 LQKENI. CDR3 in amino acids: CASSPRQGLTQYF. In nucleotides, the CDR3 is TGTGCCAGCTCACCACGACAGGGTTTGACCCAGTACTTC.

The sample holds many counts of this clone. The CDR3 loop reads CASSFGASGNTIYF. The CDR3, as DNA: TGTGCCAGCAGCTTTGGAGCCTCTGGAAACACCATATATTTT. The chain is built from TRBV5-6 and TRBJ1-3; D remains unclear. Trimming took 2 bases from V and 0 from J, leaving 6 bases between them. This CDR3 comprises 14 residues. CDR1 and CDR2 from the germline V gene are SGHDT and YYEEEE.

The chain is built from TRBV11-2 and TRBJ2-2, with D tentatively TRBD2 (6 bases). CDR3 size: 14 residues. Germline loops: CDR1 SGHAT, CDR2 FQNNGV. Trimming pared 3 bases from V and 3 bases from J, leaving 8 bases between. The CDR3 region has the DNA TGTGCCAGCAGCTTTAGCGGTGACACCGGGGAGCTGTTTTTT. It yields the protein CASSFSGDTGELFF.

This clone has more than one count but fewer than ten. The chain couples TRBV6-1 to TRBJ2-4; 10 nucleotides align to TRBD2. The junction had 5 bases not matched to a gene; V was cut back by 1 base and J by 8 bases. The CDR3 totals 15 residues. CDR1 is MNHNS and CDR2 is SASEGT in the germline V gene. The CDR3 DNA follows: TGTGCCAGCAGTGAAGAAGCGGGAGGGCCACACATTCAGTACTTC. Amino acid sequence: CASSEEAGGPHIQYF.

This chain joins TRBV10-3 and TRBJ1-1, with D perhaps TRBD1 (5 bases). Trimming removed 4 bases from V and 1 base from J, with 7 bases in between. CDR3 length: 13 residues. CDR1 is ENHRY, CDR2 SYGVKD, per germline. The CDR3 region has the DNA TGTGCCATCAGTGTTCAGGGGAACACTGAAGCTTTCTTT. Protein product: CAISVQGNTEAFF.

The chain carries TRBV5-1 and TRBJ1-2; no firm D call. The CDR3 runs to 14 residues. The germline CDR1 and CDR2 sequences are SGHRS and YFSETQ. The V end lost 0 bases, the J end lost 4 bases, and 10 bases lay between the germline ends. CDR3 nucleotide sequence: TGCGCCAGCAGCTTGGCGATCGGGATCTATGGCTACACCTTC. Translation: CASSLAIGIYGYTF.

The chain combines TRBV6-5 with TRBJ2-1; TRBD1 matches 9 bases. Germline CDR1 MNHEY, CDR2 SVGAGI. The CDR3 has 13 amino acids. V shed 6 bases, J shed 4 bases, and the junction held 1 base outside the gene matches. The CDR3 DNA is TGTGCCAGCAGAGGACAGGGGTACAATGAGCAGTTCTTC. It translates to CASRGQGYNEQFF.

The chain is built from TRBV21-1 and TRBJ2-2; no DNA check was done on the table's D call, TRBD1. TRBV21-1 is a listed pseudogene. This CDR3 spans 19 amino acids. The CDR3 nucleotides are TGTGCCAGCAGCAAATCGGGACAGGGGATCAGAAAATACACCGGGGAGCTGTTTTTT. Its translation is CASSKSGQGIRKYTGELFF.

The rearrangement uses TRBV5-4 and TRBJ2-5, with 8 bases aligning to TRBD1. The CDR3 loop spans 16 amino acids. The junction had 11 bases not matched to a gene; V was cut back by 4 bases and J by 3 bases. Germline V gene data show CDR1 as SGHNT and CDR2 as YYREEE (reference sequence). The CDR3 is CASSSPAGGAEETQYF. CDR3 in DNA: TGTGCCAGCAGCAGCCCGGCAGGGGGCGCCGAAGAGACCCAGTACTTC.

This clone appeared a few times. The J gene is TRBJ1-2, the V gene TRBV4-1; weak D call: TRBD1 (5 bases). The CDR3 extends over 15 amino acids. Trimming shortened V by 3 bases and J by 4 bases, and 15 bases separated the two germline ends. The germline CDR1 and CDR2 sequences are MGHRA and YSYEKL. CDR3 amino acids: CASSQDTTGRYGYTF. The CDR3 coding sequence is TGCGCCAGCAGCCAGGATACTACAGGCCGCTATGGCTACACCTTC.

J is TRBJ2-7 and V is TRBV28, with D perhaps matching TRBD1 (6 bases). CDR3 size: 13 residues. CDR1 and CDR2 from the germline V gene are MDHEN and SYDVKM. V was trimmed by 2 bases and J by 5 bases, leaving 10 bases between them. The CDR3 protein is CASSLEGVNEQYF. In nucleotides, the CDR3 is TGTGCCAGCAGTTTAGAGGGGGTTAACGAGCAGTACTTC.

A word on this clone: At one boundary the junction diverges from the germline segment, which might be a read error. The genes are TRBV4-2 and TRBJ2-7; a weak D match, TRBD1 (6 bases). Germline V gives CDR1 LGHNA, CDR2 YNFKEQ. The CDR3 totals 14 residues. Here the CDR3 DNA reads TGTGCCAGCAGCGAAGAGGGACACGAGGTCGAGCAGTACTTC. Translation gives CASSEEGHEVEQYF.

The gene calls are TRBV6-5 and TRBJ2-7, with a possible D match to TRBD1 (6 bases). V lost 2 bases, J lost 6 bases, and 11 bases lay in between. Per germline, CDR1 MNHEY and CDR2 SVGAGI. The CDR3 runs 13 residues. The CDR3 DNA sequence: TGTGCCAGCAGTTACAACAGGGCTCTCGAGCAGTACTTC. Its translation is CASSYNRALEQYF.

This sequence joins TRBV5-4 and TRBJ1-1, with 7 bases aligning to TRBD1. Germline CDR1 SGHNT, CDR2 YYREEE (reference sequence). The length of the CDR3 is 15 residues. V was clipped by 4 bases and J by 1 base; unmatched bases: 7. The CDR3 loop reads CASSDHRGGNTEAFF. CDR3 coding DNA: TGTGCCAGCAGCGACCACAGGGGAGGGAACACTGAAGCTTTCTTT. Full variable domain (remainder filled in from reference TRBV5-4 and TRBJ1-1): ETGVTQSPTHLIKTRGQQVTLRCSSQSGHNTVSWYQQALGQGPQFIFQYYREEENGRGNFPPRFSGLQFPNYSSELNVNALELDDSALYLCASSDHRGGNTEAFFGQGTRLTVV.

The chain combines TRBV29-1 with TRBJ2-1; the match to TRBD1 covers 11 bases. The trim removed 5 bases at V and 6 bases at J, leaving 3 bases unmatched. Germline V CDR1 and CDR2: SQVTM, ANQGSEA. There are 13 residues in the CDR3. The CDR3 sequence: CSVSGTGGNEQFF. The CDR3 coding sequence is TGCAGCGTTTCCGGGACAGGGGGCAATGAGCAGTTCTTC.

This clone turned up a few times. This rearrangement joins TRBV10-1 to TRBJ1-2, with 7 bases matching TRBD1. The CDR3 has 13 residues. Unmatched junction bases numbered 2, after V lost 2 bases and J lost 5 bases. Germline assignment: CDR1 WNHNN and CDR2 SYGVQD (reference sequence). This chain's CDR3 is CASSEGQAYGYTF. In DNA form, the CDR3 reads TGCGCCAGCAGTGAGGGACAGGCTTATGGCTACACCTTC.

The chain has TRBV2 and TRBJ2-7; 11 bases map to TRBD2. The CDR3 contains 14 residues. In germline, CDR1 is SNHLY, CDR2 FYNNEI. J gave up 3 bases and V 8 bases, and 6 bases lay outside the gene matches. In DNA, the CDR3 is TGTGCCAGCGGAGGGACTAGCGGAGTCTACGAGCAGTACTTC. It specifies CASGGTSGVYEQYF.

The chain uses TRBV7-2 and TRBJ1-1; possibly TRBD1 for D (6 bases). The CDR3 runs to 14 residues. Germline CDR1 and CDR2: SGHTA and FQGNSA. V lost 8 bases, J lost 8 bases, and 21 bases lay in between. The CDR3 DNA sequence: TGTGCCAGCGGGGAGAGACAGGATCCGAGGGAAGCTTTCTTT. As protein: CASGERQDPREAFF.